In this sample, the clone carrying this T cell receptor beta chain turned up a few times. Germline CDR1 reads MNHEY; CDR2 reads SVGEGT. The length of the CDR3 is 14 residues. Trimming left V 5 bases short and J 4 bases short, with 12 bases between. The data derive from a study of blood T cell repertoires in COVID-19. For the study at large: Samples of COVID-19 (acute and convalescent) were obtained from the United States, Italy and Spain. PBMCs, B-cell-depleted T cells, or T cells provided the cDNA or gDNA that made up the material.

Source study methods: Researchers report that nucleated cell counts were estimated from reference gene primer amplification. Assay: immunoSEQ multiplex PCR; the TCRdb copy retains only in-frame clones and omits some. From that table come the V and J calls and clone size; the DNA was used to work out D and trimming. Of about 130,000 clones detected, approximately 80% appear once; the ten largest clones hold approximately 11%. This clonotype originated in a man aged 60 to 75 who had recovered from COVID-19. This rearrangement joins TRBV6-2 or TRBV6-3 to TRBJ1-5; D may be TRBD1 (6 bases). The specimen was peripheral blood. CDR3 bases: TGTGCCAGCAGTCTCGGGACACCAAATCAGCCCCAGCATTTT. Amino acids: CASSLGTPNQPQHF.